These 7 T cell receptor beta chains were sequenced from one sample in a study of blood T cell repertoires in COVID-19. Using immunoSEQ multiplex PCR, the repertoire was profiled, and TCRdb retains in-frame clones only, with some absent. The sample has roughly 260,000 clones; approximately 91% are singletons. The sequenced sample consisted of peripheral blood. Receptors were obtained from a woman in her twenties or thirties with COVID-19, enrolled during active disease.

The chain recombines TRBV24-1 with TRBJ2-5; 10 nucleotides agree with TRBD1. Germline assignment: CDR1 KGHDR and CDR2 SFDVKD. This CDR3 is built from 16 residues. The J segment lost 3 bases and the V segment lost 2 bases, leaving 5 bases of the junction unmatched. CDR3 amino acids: CATSDSTGGFKETQYF. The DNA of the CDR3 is TGTGCCACCAGTGATTCGACAGGGGGCTTTAAAGAGACCCAGTACTTC.

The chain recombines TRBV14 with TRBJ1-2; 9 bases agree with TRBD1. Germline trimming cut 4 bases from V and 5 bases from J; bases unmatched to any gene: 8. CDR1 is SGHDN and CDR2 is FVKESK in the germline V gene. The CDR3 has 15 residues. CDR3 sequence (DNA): TGTGCCAGCAGCCTCCCGGGACAGGGCCAATATGGCTACACCTTC. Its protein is CASSLPGQGQYGYTF.

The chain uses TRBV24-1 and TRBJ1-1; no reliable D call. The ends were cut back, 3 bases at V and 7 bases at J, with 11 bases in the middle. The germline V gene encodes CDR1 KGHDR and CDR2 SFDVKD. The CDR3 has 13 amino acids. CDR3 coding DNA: TGTGCCACCAGTGATCGACCGGGAAGTGAAGCTTTCTTT. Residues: CATSDRPGSEAFF.

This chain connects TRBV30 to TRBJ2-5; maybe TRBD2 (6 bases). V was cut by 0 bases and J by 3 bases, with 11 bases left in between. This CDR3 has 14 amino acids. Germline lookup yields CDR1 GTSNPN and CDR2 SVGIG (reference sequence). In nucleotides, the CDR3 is TGTGCCTGGAGTGTAGGAGGGGCCGAAGAGACCCAGTACTTC. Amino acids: CAWSVGGAEETQYF.

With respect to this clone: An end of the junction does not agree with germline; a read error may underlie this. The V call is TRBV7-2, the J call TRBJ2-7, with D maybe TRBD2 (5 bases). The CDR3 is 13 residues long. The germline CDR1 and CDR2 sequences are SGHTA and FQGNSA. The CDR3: CASSLAVAPEQYF. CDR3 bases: TGTGCCAGCAGCCTAGCTGTGGCCCCTGAGCAGTACTTC.

The CDR3 bases are TGTGCCAGCAGCCCAGTAGCGGGCACCGGGGAGCTGTTTTTT. Translated: CASSPVAGTGELFF. The chain links TRBV3-1 (or the pseudogene TRBV3-2) to TRBJ2-2, with TRBD2 matching over 7 bases. CDR1 and CDR2 from the germline V gene are LGHDT and YNNKEL (reference sequence). This CDR3 spans 14 amino acids. The junction had 3 bases not matched to a gene; V was cut back by 4 bases and J by 4 bases.

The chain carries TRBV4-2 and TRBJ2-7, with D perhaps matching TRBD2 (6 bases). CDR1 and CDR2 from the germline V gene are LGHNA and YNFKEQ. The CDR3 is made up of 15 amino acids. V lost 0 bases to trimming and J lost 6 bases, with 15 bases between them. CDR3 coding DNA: TGTGCCAGCAGCCAAGATCAGGAGGAGGGGCGCGAGCAGTACTTC. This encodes CASSQDQEEGREQYF.